This T cell receptor beta chain is from a study of T-cell memory formation after mild COVID-19. Regarding the study as a whole: While clones contracting from day 15 to 85 were balanced between CD4 and CD8, later expanders leaned CD4+.

Trimming shortened V by 7 bases and J by 9 bases, and 10 bases separated the two germline ends. Germline V CDR1 and CDR2: LNHDA, SQIVND (reference sequence). CDR3 size: 11 residues. From the 5' RACE reads, TCRdb called clonotypes with MiXCR, one entry per CDR3 protein. The sample lists about 560,000 distinct CDR3 sequences; 15% to 20% were seen once. For this clonotype: What it recognizes is unknown.

The sequence was collected from an adult woman who had mild COVID-19 (a few samples of this study predate the infection). Cell type and time point are not known. The material sequenced was PBMCs or a T cell subset sorted from them (not recorded which). J is TRBJ2-1 and V is TRBV19; no clear D. The CDR3 protein is CASKTGFEQFF. The CDR3, as DNA: TGTGCCAGTAAGACCGGGTTTGAGCAGTTCTTC.